The 5 T cell receptor beta chains below come from one sample, sequenced in a study of early T cells in non-severe SARS-CoV-2 infection. TCRdb ran MiXCR on the 5' RACE reads and lists one entry per CDR3 protein. The profile covers tens of thousands of distinct CDR3 sequences, with about 11% appearing a single time and just under 3% taken by the ten largest. The sequenced sample was whole blood, obtained at baseline. These receptors were collected from an adult who was a healthcare worker with PCR-confirmed SARS-CoV-2 infection or an uninfected control (not recorded which).

This clonotype appeared a few times. J is TRBJ1-1 and V is TRBV6-5; 8 bases are shared with TRBD1. There are 15 residues in the CDR3. V lost 6 bases, J lost 7 bases, and 13 bases stayed unmatched. Per germline, CDR1 MNHEY and CDR2 SVGAGI. Here the CDR3 DNA reads TGTGCCAGCAGACCCCACTCCCGACAGGGGCTTGAAGCTTTCTTT. Its protein product is CASRPHSRQGLEAFF.

This chain links TRBV7-8 with TRBJ2-7; D call uncertain. Trimming pared 0 bases from V and 0 bases from J, leaving 9 bases between. CDR1 SGHVS and CDR2 FQNEAQ come from the germline V gene. The CDR3 runs to 15 residues. The CDR3 coding sequence is TGTGCCAGCAGCTTAGCCGGTGTCGCCTCCTACGAGCAGTACTTC. Translated: CASSLAGVASYEQYF.

The V and J genes are TRBV7-9 and TRBJ2-5; 8 bases are a match to TRBD1. Per the germline V gene, CDR1 is SEHNR and CDR2 is FQNEAQ (reference sequence). The CDR3 spans 15 residues. J gave up 0 bases and V 5 bases, and 5 bases lay outside the gene matches. CDR3: CASSPRQGYQETQYF. CDR3 DNA: TGTGCCAGCAGCCCCCGACAGGGGTACCAAGAGACCCAGTACTTC.

This clonotype has a handful of counts. V and J are TRBV6-5 and TRBJ2-3; possibly TRBD1 for D (7 bases). Germline values: CDR1 MNHEY, CDR2 SVGAGI. Trimming removed 4 bases from V and 3 bases from J, with 11 bases in between. CDR3 length: 14 residues. CDR3 region: CASSSGGRTDTQYF. The CDR3 nucleotides read TGTGCCAGCAGTTCAGGGGGGCGAACAGATACGCAGTATTTT.

This clonotype was seen a few times. V is TRBV12-3 or TRBV12-4 and J is TRBJ2-4; weak D call: TRBD1 (5 bases). CDR3 size: 16 residues. Trimming removed 6 bases from V and 2 bases from J, with 17 bases in between. The CDR3 protein is CASSSFSRVPKNIQYF. Written as DNA, the CDR3 is TGTGCCAGCAGCTCCTTTTCCAGGGTCCCCAAAAACATTCAGTACTTC.